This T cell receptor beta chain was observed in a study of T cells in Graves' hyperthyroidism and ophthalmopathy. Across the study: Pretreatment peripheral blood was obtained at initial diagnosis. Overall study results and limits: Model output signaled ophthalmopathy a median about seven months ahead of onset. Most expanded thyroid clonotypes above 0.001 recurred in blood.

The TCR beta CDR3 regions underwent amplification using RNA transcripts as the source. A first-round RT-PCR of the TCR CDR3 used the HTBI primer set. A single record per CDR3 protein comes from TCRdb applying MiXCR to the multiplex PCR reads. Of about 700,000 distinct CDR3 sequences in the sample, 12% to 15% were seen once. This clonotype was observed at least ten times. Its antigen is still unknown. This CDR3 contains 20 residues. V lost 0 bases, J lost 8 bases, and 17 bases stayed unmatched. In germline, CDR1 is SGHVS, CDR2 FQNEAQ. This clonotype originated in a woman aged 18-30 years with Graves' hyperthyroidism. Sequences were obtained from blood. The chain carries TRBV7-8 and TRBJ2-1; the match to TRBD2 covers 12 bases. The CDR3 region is CASSLARLAGGPLGKDEQFF. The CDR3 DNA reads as TGTGCCAGCAGCTTAGCTCGCCTAGCGGGAGGGCCTTTGGGTAAGGATGAGCAGTTCTTC. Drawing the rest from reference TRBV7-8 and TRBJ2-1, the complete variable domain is GAGVSQSPRYKVAKRGQDVALRCDPISGHVSLFWYQQALGQGPEFLTYFQNEAQLDKSGLPSDRFFAERPEGSVSTLKIQRTQQEDSAVYLCASSLARLAGGPLGKDEQFFGPGTRLTVL.